This TCR beta chain emerged from a study of blood T cell repertoires in COVID-19. Study summary: From the United States, Italy and Spain came samples of acute and convalescent COVID-19. Nucleic acid was either cDNA or gDNA, and it came from T cells, B-cell-depleted T cells, or PBMCs.

V was clipped by 5 bases and J by 8 bases; unmatched bases: 14. The CDR3 is 16 residues long. Germline loops: CDR1 SGHVS, CDR2 FNYEAQ. This clone was found a few times. In the authors' workflow: Using reference gene primer amplification, nucleated cell counts were estimated. The data were produced by immunoSEQ multiplex PCR, yet TCRdb's version contains in-frame clones alone and is incomplete. V and J calls plus clone size are reproduced from that table; the DNA served to infer D and trimming. The sample holds just over 70,000 clones, about four fifths seen once. Sample: peripheral blood. The TCR comes from a man between 65 and 85 years old who had recovered from COVID-19. The chain joins TRBV7-6 to TRBJ2-1, with 8 positions matching TRBD1. CDR3 sequence (DNA): TGTGCCAGCAGCCATAGACCGGGACAGGTTTTTCATGAGCAGTTCTTC. Translating gives CASSHRPGQVFHEQFF.